Listed below are T cell receptor beta chains from one sample, sequenced in a study of blood T cell repertoires in COVID-19. This table comes from immunoSEQ multiplex PCR, and its TCRdb copy is limited to in-frame clones, with some not included. The sample has around 200,000 clones; around 87% are singletons. The sample was peripheral blood. These receptors were taken from a middle-aged man with active or convalescent COVID-19. CDR3s include the opening cysteine and the closing phenylalanine or tryptophan. A D gene is named only where the DNA matches it firmly. Only some rows state a clone size, as once, few, many or a class for expanded clones.

j_call d_call clone_size v_call cdr3_aa cdr3_nt
TRBJ1-3 . . TRBV7-8 CASSLQGQGGNTIYF TGTGCCAGCAGCTTACAGGGGCAAGGGGGAAACACCATATATTTT
TRBJ2-2 . . TRBV27 CASSLNSGLSGELFF TGTGCCAGCAGTTTAAATTCAGGGTTGTCCGGGGAGCTGTTTTTT
TRBJ1-5 TRBD1 . TRBV24-1 CATSDSQGLPQHF TGTGCCACCAGTGACTCACAGGGGCTACCCCAGCATTTT
TRBJ1-5 TRBD1 . TRBV6-5 CASSEGQMNQPQHF TGTGCCAGCAGCGAGGGACAGATGAATCAGCCCCAGCATTTT
TRBJ1-1 TRBD1 . TRBV18 CASSLQGASGYTEAFF TGTGCCAGCTCACTTCAGGGGGCGTCTGGGTACACTGAAGCTTTCTTT
TRBJ1-5 . . TRBV2 CASSVGSNQPQHF TGTGCCAGCAGTGTGGGCAGCAATCAGCCCCAGCATTTT
TRBJ2-4 . . TRBV28 CASSLVGDIQYF TGTGCCAGCAGTTTGGTCGGGGACATTCAGTACTTC
TRBJ2-7 TRBD1 . TRBV5-1 CATGTGVGEQYF TGCGCCACCGGGACAGGGGTGGGTGAGCAGTACTTC
TRBJ1-2 TRBD1 . TRBV30 CAWSARHRGLFYGYTF TGTGCCTGGAGTGCCCGACACAGGGGTTTGTTCTATGGCTACACCTTC
TRBJ2-7 TRBD1 . TRBV4-1 CASSQSAVGTASYEQYF TGCGCCAGCAGCCAGTCCGCGGTGGGGACAGCCTCCTACGAGCAGTACTTC
TRBJ1-2 . . TRBV7-9 CASSLDGGGYGYTF TGTGCCAGCAGCCTAGACGGGGGTGGCTATGGCTACACCTTC
TRBJ1-1 TRBD1 . TRBV12-5 CASGLGTRDRSKLNTEAFF TGTGCTAGTGGTTTGGGAACTCGGGACAGGAGTAAACTGAACACTGAAGCTTTCTTT
TRBJ2-2 . . TRBV29-1 CSVDSGNTGELFF TGCAGCGTTGACTCGGGGAACACCGGGGAGCTGTTTTTT
TRBJ1-6 TRBD1 . TRBV5-1 CASSLGTGGSMSSYNSPLHF TGCGCCAGCAGCTTGGGGACAGGGGGCTCAATGAGCTCCTATAATTCACCCCTCCACTTT
TRBJ1-1 . . TRBV9 CASSVGGGLFGRGRRGAEAFF TGTGCCAGCAGCGTAGGCGGGGGTCTATTTGGCAGGGGAAGGAGGGGCGCTGAAGCTTTCTTT
TRBJ1-1 . . TRBV12-3/TRBV12-4 CASSTGRNTEAFF TGTGCCAGCAGTACCGGTCGTAACACTGAAGCTTTCTTT
TRBJ2-6 . few TRBV4-3 CASGQTGFSGANVLTF TGCGCCAGCGGTCAAACAGGGTTTTCTGGGGCCAACGTCCTGACTTTC
TRBJ1-1 TRBD1 . TRBV29-1 CSVDPGTGTF TGCAGCGTTGATCCGGGGACAGGAACCTTT
TRBJ2-2 . . TRBV2 CASSATDSGELFF TGTGCCAGCAGCGCCACCGACAGCGGGGAGCTGTTTTTT
TRBJ1-6 . . TRBV5-5 CASSTRYNSPLHF TGTGCCAGCAGCACCCGGTATAATTCACCCCTCCACTTT
TRBJ2-7 . . TRBV5-3 CARSLSFDEQYF TGTGCCAGAAGCTTGTCGTTCGACGAGCAGTACTTC
TRBJ2-5 TRBD2 once TRBV9 CASSVSAGETQYF TGTGCCAGCAGCGTTTCAGCGGGGGAGACCCAGTACTTC
TRBJ1-4 . once TRBV5-3 CARILRGATNEKLFF TGTGCCAGAATCCTTCGGGGGGCTACCAATGAAAAACTGTTTTTT
TRBJ2-1 TRBD2 . TRBV7-9 CATQSGGSTNEQFF TGTGCCACCCAGAGCGGGGGCTCAACCAATGAGCAGTTCTTC
TRBJ1-3 . . TRBV9 CASSVEPGGAPGNTIYF TGTGCCAGCAGCGTAGAGCCGGGGGGGGCCCCTGGAAACACCATATATTTT
TRBJ1-4 . . TRBV6-4 CASSDREGEKLFF TGTGCCAGCAGTGACAGGGAGGGGGAAAAACTGTTTTTT
TRBJ2-2 TRBD2 . TRBV30 CAWSSAGGPGGELFF TGTGCCTGGTCCTCGGCGGGGGGGCCTGGCGGGGAGCTGTTTTTT
TRBJ1-6 TRBD1 . TRBV28 CAIPGGQGGADSPLHF TGTGCCATACCCGGGGGACAGGGGGGAGCGGATTCACCCCTCCACTTT